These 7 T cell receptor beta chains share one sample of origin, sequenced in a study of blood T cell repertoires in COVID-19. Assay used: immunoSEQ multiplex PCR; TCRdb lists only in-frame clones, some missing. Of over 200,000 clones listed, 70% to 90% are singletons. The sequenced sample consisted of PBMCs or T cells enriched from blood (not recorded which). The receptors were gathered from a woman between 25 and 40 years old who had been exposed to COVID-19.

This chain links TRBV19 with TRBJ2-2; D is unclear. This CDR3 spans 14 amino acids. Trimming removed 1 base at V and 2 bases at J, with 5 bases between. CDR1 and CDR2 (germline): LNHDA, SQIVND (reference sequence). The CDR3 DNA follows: TGTGCCAGTAGTATAGTGAGTAACACCGGGGAGCTGTTTTTT. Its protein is CASSIVSNTGELFF.

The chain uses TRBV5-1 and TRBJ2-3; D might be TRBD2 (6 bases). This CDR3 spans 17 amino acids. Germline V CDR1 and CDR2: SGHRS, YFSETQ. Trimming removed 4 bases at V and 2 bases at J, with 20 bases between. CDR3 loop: CASSKLMGGDSTDTQYF. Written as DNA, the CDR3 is TGCGCCAGCAGCAAACTGATGGGCGGGGATTCCACAGATACGCAGTATTTT.

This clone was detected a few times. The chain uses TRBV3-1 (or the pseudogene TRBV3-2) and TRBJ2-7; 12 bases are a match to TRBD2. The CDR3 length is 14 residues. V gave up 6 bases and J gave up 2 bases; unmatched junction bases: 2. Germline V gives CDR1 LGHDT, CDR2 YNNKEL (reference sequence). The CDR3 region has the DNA TGTGCCAGCAGTCGGACTAGCGGGACCTACGAGCAGTACTTC. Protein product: CASSRTSGTYEQYF.

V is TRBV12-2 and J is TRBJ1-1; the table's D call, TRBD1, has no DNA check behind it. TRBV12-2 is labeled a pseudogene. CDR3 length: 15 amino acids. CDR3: CASRLPGQKNTEAFF. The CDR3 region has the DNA TGTGCAAGTCGCTTACCGGGACAAAAGAACACTGAAGCTTTCTTT.

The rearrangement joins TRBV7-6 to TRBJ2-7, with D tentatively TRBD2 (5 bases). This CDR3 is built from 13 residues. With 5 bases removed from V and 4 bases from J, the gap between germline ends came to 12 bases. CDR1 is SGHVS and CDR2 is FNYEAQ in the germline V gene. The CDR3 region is CASSPSGIYEQYF. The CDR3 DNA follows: TGTGCCAGCAGCCCCTCGGGGATATACGAGCAGTACTTC.

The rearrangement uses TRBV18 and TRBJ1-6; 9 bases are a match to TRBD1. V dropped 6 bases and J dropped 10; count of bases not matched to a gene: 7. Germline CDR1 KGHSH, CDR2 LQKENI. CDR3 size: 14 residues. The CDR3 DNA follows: TGTGCCAGCTCGCCGGGACAGGGAAGGTCACCCCTCCACTTT. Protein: CASSPGQGRSPLHF.

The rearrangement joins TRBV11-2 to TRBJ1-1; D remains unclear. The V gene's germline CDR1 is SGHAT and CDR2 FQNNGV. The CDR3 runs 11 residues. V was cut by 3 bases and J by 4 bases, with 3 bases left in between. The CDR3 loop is CASSFGTEAFF. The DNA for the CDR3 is TGTGCCAGCAGCTTCGGCACTGAAGCTTTCTTT.